This TCR beta chain is drawn from a study of control samples from healthy donors and cancer patients (TCRdb year 2020). The library was generated by the immunoSEQ multiplex PCR assay. The immuneACCESS repertoire file appears here via TCRdb, limited to in-frame rearrangements. These files lack a portion of the clones; in checked studies, under half of the deficit traces to unresolved V genes, and the cause of the others is not known. The sample records approximately 83,000 clones, about 92% of which are singletons. The ten largest clones take up approximately 1.5% of the sample. The germline V gene yields MNHEY for CDR1 and SVGAGI for CDR2. The V and J ends are trimmed by 5 bases and 4 bases, leaving 14 bases between them. The CDR3 goes from the cysteine to the phenylalanine over 14 residues. Only the CDR3 region is kept as DNA, spanning 42 bases read in frame from base 1. As for this clone: Its antigen specificity is not known. Within one base of it there is no much larger clone, and no base qualities were kept.

Sequenced sample: blood. The receptor chain draws on TRBV6-5 and TRBJ1-1; the best D guess is TRBD1, with 6 bases matching. The receptor's source is a woman aged 25 to 45 in good health. CDR3 region: CASSRGRRGTEAFF. The nucleotide sequence reads as follows: TGTGCCAGCAGTCGGGGGCGCCGGGGCACTGAAGCTTTCTTT.